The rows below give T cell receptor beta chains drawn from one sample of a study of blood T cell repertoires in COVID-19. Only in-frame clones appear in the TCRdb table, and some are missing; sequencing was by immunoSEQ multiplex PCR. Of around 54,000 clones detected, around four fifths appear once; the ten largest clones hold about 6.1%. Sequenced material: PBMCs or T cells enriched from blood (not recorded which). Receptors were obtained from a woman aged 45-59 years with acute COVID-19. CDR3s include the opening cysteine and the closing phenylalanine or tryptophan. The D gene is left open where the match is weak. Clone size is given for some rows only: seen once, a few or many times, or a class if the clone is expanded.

TGTGCCAGCAGTCAAAGCAGGGGGTTTAGCAATCAGCCCCAGCATTTT,CASSQSRGFSNQPQHF,TRBD1,TRBV28,-,TRBJ1-5
TGTGCCAGCAGCTCAAGACAGGGAGGCACCGGGGAGCTGTTTTTT,CASSSRQGGTGELFF,-,TRBV7-3,medium-sized,TRBJ2-2
TGTGCCAGCAGCCTCCGGACCGGGACTCAAAGCTCCTACAATGAGCAGTTCTTC,CASSLRTGTQSSYNEQFF,-,TRBV9,-,TRBJ2-1
TGTGCCAGCAGCTTCCGGACAGCTCAAGAGACCCAGTACTTC,CASSFRTAQETQYF,-,TRBV11-2,-,TRBJ2-5
TGTGCCAGCAGCCAAAAATGGACTAGTGACGCCGGGGAGCTGTTTTTT,CASSQKWTSDAGELFF,TRBD2,TRBV7-9,-,TRBJ2-2
TGTGCCAGCTCGCTCTTCCGAGCGGGGGTTGCCGAAATCTCCTACAATGAGCAGTTCTTC,CASSLFRAGVAEISYNEQFF,TRBD2,TRBV18,-,TRBJ2-1
TGTGCCAGCTCATCTCCGGGACACACAGACACTGAAGCTTTCTTT,CASSSPGHTDTEAFF,-,TRBV18,few,TRBJ1-1
TGTGCCAGCAGCCCCCCGGGTCCCTGGACTAGCGGGGGGGCCAAGTTCCCCTACGAGCAGTACTTC,CASSPPGPWTSGGAKFPYEQYF,TRBD2,TRBV13,-,TRBJ2-7
TGCGCCAGCAGACGGGACAGGGGGAGCAATCAGCCCCAGCATTTT,CASRRDRGSNQPQHF,TRBD1,TRBV4-1,few,TRBJ1-5
TGTGCCAGCCAGACAGGACGAGTTGAAGCTTTCTTT,CASQTGRVEAFF,-,TRBV28,-,TRBJ1-1
TGTGCCAGCAGCCTCCCGGGGAAGAACAATGAGCAGTTCTTC,CASSLPGKNNEQFF,-,TRBV18,once,TRBJ2-1
TGTGCCAGCAGCCTCGCCACAGGGTTGACTGAAGCTTTCTTT,CASSLATGLTEAFF,-,TRBV9,-,TRBJ1-1
TGTGCCAGCAGTTCCGGGACAGAAGACGAGCAGTACTTC,CASSSGTEDEQYF,TRBD1,TRBV12-3/TRBV12-4,once,TRBJ2-7
TGTGCCAGTAGTCAAATGCCTCAGGGCAGCACAGATACGCAGTATTTT,CASSQMPQGSTDTQYF,-,TRBV19,-,TRBJ2-3
TGTGCCAGCAGCTTACACAGGAACGCTGGCTACACCTTC,CASSLHRNAGYTF,-,TRBV7-2,few,TRBJ1-2
TGTGCCAGCAGCTTCTCTGGAGATAATTCACCCCTCCACTTT,CASSFSGDNSPLHF,-,TRBV7-6,-,TRBJ1-6
TGTGCCAGTAGTACACCAGGGTATCCTCAGCCCCAGCATTTT,CASSTPGYPQPQHF,-,TRBV19,-,TRBJ1-5
TGTGCCATCAGTGAGGGACTCAACACCGGGGAGCTGTTTTTT,CAISEGLNTGELFF,-,TRBV10-3,-,TRBJ2-2
TGTGCCAGCAGTACCTTACAGGGGAACACTGAAGCTTTCTTT,CASSTLQGNTEAFF,-,TRBV6-5,-,TRBJ1-1
TGTGCCAGCAGCGTAAATCAGGGGACGAATGAAAAACTGTTTTTT,CASSVNQGTNEKLFF,-,TRBV9,-,TRBJ1-4
TGTGCCAGCAGCCGCCTAGGCGGTAGCGGGGGGCAGTACTTC,CASSRLGGSGGQYF,TRBD2,TRBV11-2,-,TRBJ2-7
TGTGCCAGCAGCCAAGGACGGGCAGGGGGTAACTCCTACGAGCAGTACTTC,CASSQGRAGGNSYEQYF,TRBD1,TRBV4-2,-,TRBJ2-7
TGTGCCATCAGGACAGAACCGAACACTGAAGCTTTCTTT,CAIRTEPNTEAFF,-,TRBV10-3,-,TRBJ1-1
TGTGCCAGCAGTGAACAGGGGGCTCGGTCTGGAAACACCATATATTTT,CASSEQGARSGNTIYF,TRBD1,TRBV28,-,TRBJ1-3
TGTGCCTCCGGCCAGGGCACTGAAGCTTTCTTT,CASGQGTEAFF,-,TRBV14,-,TRBJ1-1
TGTGCCAGTAGCCCGGGACAGGGGCCCCATCAGCCCCAGCATTTT,CASSPGQGPHQPQHF,TRBD1,TRBV19,-,TRBJ1-5
TGTGCCAGCAGCTTCCTTGGACAGGGAGGGACATATGAGCAGTTCTTC,CASSFLGQGGTYEQFF,-,TRBV11-2,few,TRBJ2-1
TGTGCCAGCACCCCAGGAGGGGGGGGAGATGGCTACACCTTC,CASTPGGGGDGYTF,-,TRBV28,few,TRBJ1-2
TGTGCCAGCAGTTTGATGGGACAGGGCTACGAGCAGTACTTC,CASSLMGQGYEQYF,TRBD1,TRBV2,few,TRBJ2-7
TGTGCCAGCAGTTTAGGCGGGACCCTTAGCTCCTACGAGCAGTACTTC,CASSLGGTLSSYEQYF,-,TRBV27,-,TRBJ2-7
TGTGCCAGCAGTTTAGGTAGCAAGCAGTACTTC,CASSLGSKQYF,-,TRBV12-3/TRBV12-4,-,TRBJ2-7
TGTGCCAGCAGCCACCCGCGGGGGGGCGCGGAAAAACTGTTTTTT,CASSHPRGGAEKLFF,-,TRBV4-2,-,TRBJ1-4
TGTGCCAGTAGTCTGGGGAGGGCTCTGAGAAGAGGTGAAGCTTTCTTT,CASSLGRALRRGEAFF,-,TRBV19,once,TRBJ1-1
TGTGCCAGCAGCCAAGAGGGGACTCTAGAAAAACTGTTTTTT,CASSQEGTLEKLFF,-,TRBV3-1/TRBV3-2,-,TRBJ1-4
TGTGCCAGCAGTGATGGAGGCAGCAATCAGCCCCAGCATTTT,CASSDGGSNQPQHF,-,TRBV2,once,TRBJ1-5
TGCGCCAGCAGCCTCTTACCGGGACTAGCGGGGGGGCGCACCGGGGAGCTGTTTTTT,CASSLLPGLAGGRTGELFF,TRBD2,TRBV5-1,-,TRBJ2-2
TGTGCCAGCAGCTTAACCGCAGGGGAAGGCTACACCTTC,CASSLTAGEGYTF,-,TRBV7-3,-,TRBJ1-2
TGTGCCAGCAGTTACTCACAGGGGAACACTGAAGCTTTCTTT,CASSYSQGNTEAFF,-,TRBV6-5,-,TRBJ1-1
TGTGCCAGCAGCCCAAGGGCTAGCTTAGTCGAGACCCAGTACTTC,CASSPRASLVETQYF,-,TRBV3-1/TRBV3-2,few,TRBJ2-5
TGTGCCAGCAGCTTACAAGGGGGCAATGAGCAGTTCTTC,CASSLQGGNEQFF,-,TRBV7-3,-,TRBJ2-1
TGCGCCAGCAGCTTGGACGGGGGCACTGAAGCTTTCTTT,CASSLDGGTEAFF,-,TRBV5-1,-,TRBJ1-1
TGTGCCAGCACCGAAGGGACAGACATGAACACTGAAGCTTTCTTT,CASTEGTDMNTEAFF,TRBD1,TRBV6-5,-,TRBJ1-1
TGTGCCCAGAACTCCCCGGGTAATGAGCAGTTCTTC,CAQNSPGNEQFF,-,TRBV21-1,-,TRBJ2-1